This T cell receptor (beta chain) was identified in a study of OX40 agonist ivuxolimab in advanced cancers. Study results and limitations: Expanded peripheral T cell antigen specificity was not determined.

Regarding this clone: Its target is unknown.

Data came from immunoSEQ multiplex PCR; TCRdb stores just in-frame clones and leaves some out. The table shows about 20,000 clones, with about 86% occurring only once. V lost 0 bases and J lost 8; bases outside the gene matches: 5. Looked up from germline, CDR1 is SGHTA and CDR2 is FQGNSA. The CDR3 has 15 amino acids. The starting material was CD4+ or CD8+ T cells sorted from blood, obtained in a trial of the OX40 agonist ivuxolimab. The chain carries TRBV7-2 and TRBJ2-1; 9 bases are a match to TRBD1. The sequence was obtained from an adult with an advanced solid tumor such as melanoma, head and neck, liver or kidney cancer. CDR3 in amino acids: CASSLAGTGYDEQFF. CDR3 nucleotides: TGTGCCAGCAGCTTAGCCGGGACAGGGTACGATGAGCAGTTCTTC.